These 21 T cell receptor beta chains came from one sample sequenced in a study of T cell changes during pregnancy in multiple sclerosis. Clones were read by immunoSEQ multiplex PCR, and TCRdb kept only the in-frame ones, dropping some. Seen here are tens of thousands of clones, 80% to 95% observed once, and the top ten hold over 2.5%. This material consisted of peripheral blood, taken in the third trimester of pregnancy. The source of these receptors is a female donor in good health, enrolled as a control in a pregnancy study.

The chain combines TRBV4-2 with TRBJ1-4, with D possibly TRBD1 on 6 matching bases. The CDR3 loop spans 16 amino acids. CDR1 is LGHNA and CDR2 is YNFKEQ in the germline V gene. With 0 bases removed from V and 8 bases from J, the gap between germline ends came to 16 bases. The CDR3 coding sequence is TGTGCCAGCAGCCAAGATCGGGGCAGGGGTGGCGAAAAACTGTTTTTT. The encoded protein is CASSQDRGRGGEKLFF.

V and J are TRBV7-8 and TRBJ2-7; TRBD2 might be the D (5 bases). Germline values: CDR1 SGHVS, CDR2 FQNEAQ. V lost 5 bases and J lost 0, with 11 bases in between. The CDR3 is 14 amino acids. CDR3 protein: CASSPASISYEQYF. The CDR3 nucleotides are TGTGCCAGCAGCCCGGCTAGCATCTCCTACGAGCAGTACTTC. The full variable domain, with the rest looked up from reference TRBV7-8 and TRBJ2-7, is GAGVSQSPRYKVAKRGQDVALRCDPISGHVSLFWYQQALGQGPEFLTYFQNEAQLDKSGLPSDRFFAERPEGSVSTLKIQRTQQEDSAVYLCASSPASISYEQYFGPGTRLTVT.

The chain employs TRBV7-9 and TRBJ1-2, with D possibly being TRBD1 (6 bases). Trimming stripped 5 bases from V and 2 bases from J, with 12 bases between. CDR1 is SEHNR and CDR2 is FQNEAQ in the germline V gene (reference sequence). CDR3 length: 14 amino acids. The CDR3 sequence is CASSPGHLNYGYTF. The CDR3 DNA sequence: TGTGCCAGCAGCCCGGGACACCTAAACTATGGCTACACCTTC.

This sequence joins TRBV27 and TRBJ2-3, with 7 bases identical to TRBD2. The CDR3 consists of 14 residues. V lost 2 bases, J lost 6 bases, and 5 bases stayed unmatched. Germline loops: CDR1 MNHEY, CDR2 SMNVEV (reference sequence). The CDR3 loop reads CASSLGGSFDTQYF. In nucleotides, the CDR3 is TGTGCCAGCAGTTTAGGCGGGAGCTTCGATACGCAGTATTTT.

The V call is TRBV11-2, the J call TRBJ1-2, with 7 bases that match TRBD1. Trimming cost V 1 base and J 2 bases; bases outside gene matches: 4. The germline V gene has CDR1 SGHAT and CDR2 FQNNGV. This CDR3 comprises 15 residues. CDR3 residues: CASSLAPGGNYGYTF. The CDR3 bases are TGTGCCAGCAGCTTAGCCCCAGGGGGGAACTATGGCTACACCTTC.

The CDR3 nucleotides read TGTGCCAGCAGTTACTCGGCCAGGGGAAGCAATCAGCCCCAGCATTTT. Protein product: CASSYSARGSNQPQHF. V is TRBV6-6 and J is TRBJ1-5; D may be TRBD1 (6 bases). There are 16 residues in the CDR3. Deletions cut 0 bases from V and 1 base from J, with 10 bases between. Germline-derived CDR1 and CDR2 are MNHNY and SVGAGI (reference sequence).

This clone was counted once. This chain uses TRBV11-3 with TRBJ2-1; 9 positions match TRBD2. The germline CDR1 and CDR2 sequences are SGHNT and YENEEA. This CDR3 region has 16 residues. J lost 5 bases, V lost 1 base, and 6 bases had no gene match. CDR3 in DNA: TGTGCCAGCAGCTTAGGGGTTAGCGGGGGCCACAATGAGCAGTTCTTC. Protein: CASSLGVSGGHNEQFF.

J is TRBJ1-1 and V is TRBV11-2, with 9 nucleotides matching TRBD1. Per the germline V gene, CDR1 is SGHAT and CDR2 is FQNNGV. This CDR3 has 15 amino acids. Unmatched junction bases numbered 4, after V lost 5 bases and J lost 0 bases. As DNA, the CDR3 is TGTGCCAGCAGCCCCGGACAGGGGATGAACACTGAAGCTTTCTTT. This sequence encodes CASSPGQGMNTEAFF. Together with reference TRBV11-2 and TRBJ1-1, the CDR3 gives the full variable domain: EAGVAQSPRYKIIEKRQSVAFWCNPISGHATLYWYQQILGQGPKLLIQFQNNGVVDDSQLPKDRFSAERLKGVDSTLKIQPAKLEDSAVYLCASSPGQGMNTEAFFGQGTRLTVV.

This clone was recorded a few times. The CDR3 coding sequence is TGTGCCAGCAGCTCCACAGGGGGCGAAGCTTTCTTT. As protein: CASSSTGGEAFF. The chain is built from TRBV13 and TRBJ1-1; 9 nucleotides line up with TRBD1. The CDR3 length is 12 residues. Trimming took 4 bases from V and 8 from J; bases not matched to a gene: 2. The germline gives CDR1 PRHDT, CDR2 FYEKMQ (reference sequence).

The chain combines TRBV5-6 with TRBJ2-5, with D perhaps matching TRBD2 (6 bases). Germline CDR1 SGHDT, CDR2 YYEEEE. Trimming cost V 4 bases and J 4 bases, with 17 bases left between them. The CDR3 length is 15 residues. The CDR3 protein is CASSLPAGRGETQYF. CDR3 DNA: TGTGCCAGCAGCCTACCGGCGGGGCGAGGAGAGACCCAGTACTTC. Combining the CDR3 with reference TRBV5-6 and TRBJ2-5 gives the whole variable domain DAGVTQSPTHLIKTRGQQVTLRCSPKSGHDTVSWYQQALGQGPQFIFQYYEEEERQRGNFPDRFSGHQFPNYSSELNVNALLLGDSALYLCASSLPAGRGETQYFGPGTRLLVL.

The chain carries TRBV11-3 and TRBJ2-1, with TRBD2 as a possible D gene (6 bases). This CDR3 is 15 amino acids long. The ends were cut back, 0 bases at V and 3 bases at J, with 9 bases in the middle. Germline V CDR1 and CDR2: SGHNT, YENEEA. The CDR3 region has the DNA TGTGCCAGCAGCTTAGAGGCGGGAATCTACAATGAGCAGTTCTTC. Amino acid sequence: CASSLEAGIYNEQFF.

The chain couples TRBV4-2 to TRBJ1-3; D unresolved. The CDR3 covers 14 residues. CDR1 and CDR2 (germline): LGHNA, YNFKEQ. The ends were cut back, 1 base at V and 8 bases at J, with 12 bases in the middle. DNA for the CDR3: TGTGCCAGCAGCCAAGTGTCGGGATTAGACACCATATATTTT. This translates into CASSQVSGLDTIYF.

A remark on this clone: Other DNA sequences in this sample translate to the same CDR3. The V gene is TRBV28, the J gene TRBJ2-7; no firm D call. This CDR3 is 12 amino acids long. CDR1 and CDR2 (germline): MDHEN, SYDVKM. With 3 bases removed from V and 0 bases from J, the gap between germline ends came to 3 bases. CDR3 region: CASSLSSYEQYF. CDR3 DNA sequence: TGTGCCAGCAGTTTGAGCTCCTACGAGCAGTACTTC.

The chain is built from TRBV5-1 and TRBJ2-3; 7 nucleotides agree with TRBD2. The length of the CDR3 is 14 residues. From germline, CDR1 is SGHRS and CDR2 YFSETQ. V trimming: 4 bases; J trimming: 10 bases; junction bases outside the gene matches: 12. The CDR3 protein is CASSPGLEMSPQYF. The CDR3 nucleotides read TGCGCCAGCAGCCCCGGACTAGAAATGAGCCCGCAGTATTTT.

V usage is TRBV6-1 and J usage is TRBJ2-3; TRBD1 aligns across 8 bases. Germline loops: CDR1 MNHNS, CDR2 SASEGT. The V segment lost 6 bases and the J segment 2 bases; nucleotides outside the gene matches: 7. The CDR3 extends over 15 amino acids. The CDR3 DNA sequence: TGTGCCAGCAGAGAGACAGGGGCACTCACAGATACGCAGTATTTT. Translating it yields CASRETGALTDTQYF.

This clone has just one count. This chain joins TRBV6-5 and TRBJ2-7; 8 bases fit TRBD2. CDR3 length: 15 amino acids. The germline V gene has CDR1 MNHEY and CDR2 SVGAGI. The V and J ends lost 6 bases and 2 bases, in that order; junction bases with no gene match: 9. The CDR3 is CASSPPGRGAYEQYF. As DNA, the CDR3 is TGTGCCAGCAGCCCACCCGGGAGGGGGGCCTACGAGCAGTACTTC.

This rearrangement joins TRBV9 to TRBJ2-5; TRBD2 agrees at 7 bases. Trimming cost V 3 bases and J 4 bases; bases outside gene matches: 3. The CDR3 is 13 amino acids. Germline assignment: CDR1 SGDLS and CDR2 YYNGEE. The CDR3 nucleotides are TGTGCCAGCAGCGGCTGGGAGGGAGAGACCCAGTACTTC. Amino acid sequence: CASSGWEGETQYF.

J is TRBJ2-7 and V is TRBV7-2; D might be TRBD2 (6 bases). Germline CDR1 and CDR2: SGHTA and FQGNSA. V was clipped by 7 bases and J by 2 bases, with 15 bases between them. The CDR3 extends over 14 amino acids. Here the CDR3 DNA reads TGTGCCAGCACCCAATGGGGGGATACCTACGAGCAGTACTTC. It translates to CASTQWGDTYEQYF.

This sequence joins TRBV7-8 and TRBJ2-3, with D possibly being TRBD1 (5 bases). Germline CDR1 and CDR2: SGHVS and FQNEAQ. This CDR3 comprises 14 residues. Trimming pared 3 bases from V and 5 bases from J, leaving 12 bases between. This CDR3 reads CASSFDSLKDTQYF. The DNA for the CDR3 is TGTGCCAGCAGCTTCGACAGCTTGAAAGATACGCAGTATTTT.

The chain uses TRBV2 and TRBJ2-7; D is perhaps TRBD1 (7 bases). In germline, CDR1 is SNHLY, CDR2 FYNNEI. Trimming removed 4 bases at V and 2 bases at J, with 12 bases between. The CDR3 extends over 14 amino acids. The DNA for the CDR3 is TGTGCCAGCAGTGGGCAGGGGGGTCCCTACGAGCAGTACTTC. It is translated as CASSGQGGPYEQYF.

This chain uses TRBV27 with TRBJ2-7, with D possibly matching TRBD1 (5 bases). The CDR3 sequence is 11 residues long. Germline values: CDR1 MNHEY, CDR2 SMNVEV (reference sequence). V lost 8 bases and J 4 bases, leaving 9 bases between the germline ends. DNA for the CDR3: TGTGCCAGCTCTACAGGATACGAGCAGTACTTC. It translates to CASSTGYEQYF.